The 8 T cell receptor beta chains below come from one sample, sequenced in a study of blood T cell repertoires in COVID-19. TCRdb's copy holds only in-frame clones and misses some; the assay was immunoSEQ multiplex PCR. The sample shows around 100,000 clones, less than 80% of them seen only once. Material: peripheral blood. These receptors all come from an older man with active or convalescent COVID-19.

V and J are TRBV28 and TRBJ1-2; perhaps TRBD1 as D (6 bases). CDR1 is MDHEN, CDR2 SYDVKM, per germline. The CDR3 spans 14 residues. Trimming pared 2 bases from V and 2 bases from J, leaving 9 bases between. As DNA, the CDR3 is TGTGCCAGCAGTTTAGCAGGGGAGAACTATGGCTACACCTTC. Translating it yields CASSLAGENYGYTF.

The chain couples TRBV6-5 to TRBJ1-2, with 9 bases matching TRBD1. Germline CDR1 is MNHEY and CDR2 is SVGAGI. J was trimmed by 8 bases and V by 6 bases; bases with no gene match: 13. This CDR3 comprises 15 residues. DNA of the CDR3: TGTGCCAGCAGGCCGCCGGGACAGGGAGGATTAGGCTACACCTTC. This encodes CASRPPGQGGLGYTF.

This clone was seen just once. V usage is TRBV5-6 and J usage is TRBJ2-1; TRBD2 matches 14 bases. This CDR3 has 18 amino acids. The germline V gene has CDR1 SGHDT and CDR2 YYEEEE. J was trimmed by 4 bases and V by 5 bases; bases with no gene match: 11. CDR3 amino acids: CASRIGLAGGRGYNEQFF. In DNA, the CDR3 is TGTGCCAGCAGAATTGGACTAGCGGGAGGACGGGGATACAATGAGCAGTTCTTC.

This clone came up a few times. The CDR3 DNA reads as TGCGCCAGCAGCCTCACGGATGGGCACACCGGGGAGCTGTTTTTT. It is translated as CASSLTDGHTGELFF. The rearrangement links TRBV4-1 to TRBJ2-2; D gene uncertain. This CDR3 comprises 15 residues. V was trimmed by 4 bases and J by 3 bases, leaving 12 bases between them. Per the germline V gene, CDR1 is MGHRA and CDR2 is YSYEKL.

The chain joins TRBV10-3 to TRBJ2-7; a possible D gene is TRBD2 (5 bases). CDR1 is ENHRY and CDR2 is SYGVKD in the germline V gene. Trimming took off 0 bases at V and 6 bases at J, with 9 bases between the two ends. The CDR3 loop spans 13 amino acids. CDR3 coding DNA: TGTGCCATCAGTGAGTCACTAGTTTCCGAGCAGTACTTC. It specifies CAISESLVSEQYF.

The chain uses TRBV20-1 and TRBJ1-2; D uncertain. The CDR3 loop spans 13 amino acids. Trimming left V 3 bases short and J 2 bases short, with 10 bases between. Germline loops: CDR1 DFQATT, CDR2 SNEGSKA (reference sequence). CDR3 sequence reads: CSASESANYGYTF. Here the CDR3 DNA reads TGCAGTGCTAGTGAATCAGCGAACTATGGCTACACCTTC.

This clone was observed a single time. The chain uses TRBV19 and TRBJ1-6, with D possibly matching TRBD1 (5 bases). In germline, CDR1 is LNHDA, CDR2 SQIVND (reference sequence). V was trimmed by 3 bases and J by 5 bases, leaving 14 bases between them. The CDR3 is 16 residues long. The CDR3: CASSILGTADNSPLHF. The CDR3, as DNA: TGTGCCAGTAGTATCCTCGGGACTGCGGATAATTCACCCCTCCACTTT.

The CDR3 DNA reads as TGTGCCTGGAGTCCAGACTACAATGAGCAGTTCTTC. Its translation is CAWSPDYNEQFF. The chain carries TRBV30 and TRBJ2-1; D is uncertain. The germline V gene encodes CDR1 GTSNPN and CDR2 SVGIG (reference sequence). CDR3 size: 12 residues. Trimming took 2 bases from V and 3 from J, leaving 5 bases between them.